This T cell receptor (beta chain) appears in the sequencing data of a study of vaccination effects on CD4 cells after COVID-19. Before sequencing took place, the ViraFEST assay used viral peptide pools to expand antigen-specific CD4+ T cells. Cells that had been cultured for about 10 days were the source of isolated CD4+ T cells. Half-medium exchanges with IL-2 medium took place on days 3 and 7. Assay used: immunoSEQ multiplex PCR; TCRdb lists only in-frame clones, some missing. The data contain about 79,000 clones, approximately 74% of them singletons. Study conclusions and caveats: Infection-derived and vaccine-derived clones contracted markedly late after vaccination. Common cold coronavirus cross-reactivity was shown by only 1 of 255 vaccine-induced clones in healthy vaccinees.

To note about this clone: Its antigen is undetermined.

This receptor was identified in a human donor who received a COVID-19 vaccine. The sequences come from CD4+ T cells from PBMCs cultured with HCoV-229E spike peptides, collected before COVID-19 vaccination.

CDR3 DNA sequence: TGCGCCAGCAGTTGGGGGATTTGGGGTCGGGACACCGGGGAGCTGTTTTTT. Its translation is CASSWGIWGRDTGELFF. The J gene is TRBJ2-2, the V gene TRBV10-2; the D gene could be TRBD1 or TRBD2 (5 bases each). CDR1 is WSHSY, CDR2 SAAADI, per germline. Trimming took 5 bases from V and 3 from J, leaving 19 bases between them. The CDR3 consists of 17 residues.